Below, 27 T cell receptor beta chains from the same sample are listed, as sequenced in a study of T cell responses to AZD1222 COVID-19 vaccine. Data came from immunoSEQ multiplex PCR; TCRdb stores just in-frame clones and leaves some out. The data show about 140,000 clones, with roughly nine tenths seen just once and just over 3% held by the top ten. Material: peripheral blood, obtained on day 0 of AZD1222 vaccination. These receptors were taken from an adult in good health.

CDR3 region: CASSETRGRTEAFF. In DNA, the CDR3 is TGCGCCAGCAGTGAGACCAGGGGGAGGACTGAAGCTTTCTTT. The genes are TRBV10-1 and TRBJ1-1, with TRBD1 identical over 7 bases. Per germline, CDR1 WNHNN and CDR2 SYGVQD (reference sequence). Losses at the gene ends were 2 bases for V and 5 bases for J; bases not matched to a gene: 5. The CDR3 runs to 14 residues.

The V call is TRBV7-9, the J call TRBJ2-1; 14 nucleotides agree with TRBD2. CDR3 length equals 16 residues. Germline trimming cut 6 bases from V and 7 bases from J; bases unmatched to any gene: 8. Germline-derived CDR1 and CDR2 are SEHNR and FQNEAQ (reference sequence). The CDR3 protein is CASRTKTSGRGNEQFF. CDR3 DNA sequence: TGTGCCAGCAGAACGAAGACTAGCGGGAGGGGGAATGAGCAGTTCTTC.

This chain links TRBV10-3 with TRBJ2-3; 12 nucleotides line up with TRBD2. Germline V gene sequence: CDR1 ENHRY, CDR2 SYGVKD. The junction had 10 bases not matched to a gene; V was cut back by 6 bases and J by 6 bases. The CDR3 spans 16 residues. In DNA, the CDR3 is TGTGCCATCAGGCCGACTAGCGGGAGTAGTAGGGATACGCAGTATTTT. Protein: CAIRPTSGSSRDTQYF.

This clone was found a few times. The rearrangement joins TRBV29-1 to TRBJ1-2; no reliable D call. The CDR3 consists of 13 residues. Germline lookup yields CDR1 SQVTM and CDR2 ANQGSEA. V lost 0 bases and J 1 base, leaving 6 bases between the germline ends. CDR3: CSVEDPDNYGYTF. In DNA form, the CDR3 reads TGCAGCGTTGAAGATCCAGATAACTATGGCTACACCTTC.

This chain connects TRBV25-1 to TRBJ1-4; D gene unclear. V was shortened by 5 bases and J by 3 bases, with 10 bases between the two germline ends. Germline V gene sequence: CDR1 MGHDK, CDR2 SYGVNS. The CDR3 totals 14 residues. For the CDR3, the DNA is TGTGCCAGCAGTTTATCTTTAGCTAATGAAAAACTGTTTTTT. This gives the protein CASSLSLANEKLFF.

The chain joins TRBV7-9 to TRBJ1-4; D is uncertain. The germline V gene has CDR1 SEHNR and CDR2 FQNEAQ (reference sequence). Deletions cut 1 base from V and 6 bases from J, with 9 bases between. CDR3 size: 14 residues. The CDR3 coding sequence is TGTGCCAGCAGCTTAGACGGCCACCATGAAAAACTGTTTTTT. Its protein is CASSLDGHHEKLFF. Full variable domain (outside the CDR3, taken from reference TRBV7-9 and TRBJ1-4): DTGVSQNPRHKITKRGQNVTFRCDPISEHNRLYWYRQTLGQGPEFLTYFQNEAQLEKSRLLSDRFSAERPKGSFSTLEIQRTEQGDSAMYLCASSLDGHHEKLFFGSGTQLSVL.

The rearrangement joins TRBV24-1 to TRBJ1-2; D is possibly TRBD1 (5 bases). The germline CDR1 and CDR2 sequences are KGHDR and SFDVKD. This CDR3 region has 16 residues. Trimming removed 3 bases from V and 5 bases from J, with 18 bases in between. The DNA of the CDR3 is TGTGCCACCAGTGATCCGCCGGGGGATGGGGGATATGGCTACACCTTC. It yields the protein CATSDPPGDGGYGYTF.

The J gene is TRBJ2-1, the V gene TRBV5-1; TRBD1 is a possible D gene (6 bases). The V gene lost 0 bases and the J gene lost 5 bases, with 12 bases spanning the gap. The CDR3 length is 15 residues. CDR1 is SGHRS, CDR2 YFSETQ, per germline. This chain's CDR3 is CASSLDRVGNNEQFF. The DNA of the CDR3 is TGCGCCAGCAGCTTGGACAGGGTTGGAAACAATGAGCAGTTCTTC. The whole variable domain, filled in from reference TRBV5-1 and TRBJ2-1, reads KAGVTQTPRYLIKTRGQQVTLSCSPISGHRSVSWYQQTPGQGLQFLFEYFSETQRNKGNFPGRFSGRQFSNSRSEMNVSTLELGDSALYLCASSLDRVGNNEQFFGPGTRLTVL.

This rearrangement joins TRBV30 to TRBJ2-1; a possible D gene is TRBD2 (6 bases). V shed 3 bases and J shed 2 bases, with 11 bases lying between them. This CDR3 region has 14 residues. From germline, CDR1 is GTSNPN and CDR2 SVGIG (reference sequence). CDR3 nucleotide sequence: TGTGCCTGGAGAGGCGGGGTCCCCTACAATGAGCAGTTCTTC. Amino acid sequence: CAWRGGVPYNEQFF.

The chain has TRBV5-1 and TRBJ1-1, with TRBD1 identical over 9 bases. CDR3 length: 15 residues. After removal of 3 bases from V and 6 bases from J, the junction contained 9 bases not matched to a gene. Germline V gene data show CDR1 as SGHRS and CDR2 as YFSETQ. DNA of the CDR3: TGCGCCAGCAGCTCCGGATTACAGGGGGCTTCTGAAGCTTTCTTT. Translation gives CASSSGLQGASEAFF.

The V and J genes are TRBV27 and TRBJ2-3; TRBD1 agrees at 8 bases. This CDR3 is built from 16 residues. CDR1 and CDR2 (germline): MNHEY, SMNVEV (reference sequence). With V trimmed by 6 bases and J by 4 bases, 12 bases remained unmatched. Written as DNA, the CDR3 is TGTGCCAGCAGCTCTTGGACAGGGTCCCCATCAGATACGCAGTATTTT. As protein: CASSSWTGSPSDTQYF.

This clone came up once. The chain recombines TRBV27 with TRBJ1-2, with D possibly matching TRBD1 (6 bases). The CDR3 runs 12 residues. V lost 7 bases and J lost 2, with 8 bases in between. Per the germline V gene, CDR1 is MNHEY and CDR2 is SMNVEV (reference sequence). CDR3: CASTTGNYGYTF. In nucleotides, the CDR3 is TGTGCCAGCACCACAGGGAACTATGGCTACACCTTC.

J is TRBJ2-3 and V is TRBV9; 10 bases match TRBD1. Germline-derived CDR1 and CDR2 are SGDLS and YYNGEE. The CDR3 is 15 amino acids. Trimming removed 4 bases from V and 2 bases from J; junction bases left unmatched: 4. The chain's CDR3 is CASSPGQGFTDTQYF. The CDR3 nucleotides read TGTGCCAGCAGCCCGGGACAGGGGTTCACAGATACGCAGTATTTT.

The rearrangement links TRBV27 to TRBJ1-2, with D possibly being TRBD1 (5 bases). Trimming removed 0 bases at V and 7 bases at J, with 9 bases between. Germline V gene lookup returns CDR1 MNHEY and CDR2 SMNVEV (reference sequence). The CDR3 runs 13 residues. CDR3 sequence (DNA): TGTGCCAGCAGTTTATCCGGGACCCGTGGCTACACCTTC. Residues: CASSLSGTRGYTF.

The chain links TRBV7-2 to TRBJ2-1; 9 bases agree with TRBD2. The CDR3 length is 17 residues. Unmatched junction bases numbered 8, after V lost 1 base and J lost 4 bases. Germline V gene lookup returns CDR1 SGHTA and CDR2 FQGNSA. Here the CDR3 reads CASSLGGGRAWYNEQFF. DNA for the CDR3: TGTGCCAGCAGCTTAGGGGGCGGGAGGGCCTGGTACAATGAGCAGTTCTTC.

The CDR3 reads CASSQSAPDRADYYNEQFF. The CDR3 DNA is TGCGCCAGCAGCCAATCCGCGCCCGACAGAGCCGATTACTACAATGAGCAGTTCTTC. The rearrangement joins TRBV4-1 to TRBJ2-1; D perhaps matches TRBD1 (5 bases). The CDR3 extends over 19 amino acids. Between the trimmed V and J ends, which lost 2 bases and 3 bases, there was a span of 23 bases. From germline, CDR1 is MGHRA and CDR2 YSYEKL.

The gene calls are TRBV5-1 and TRBJ2-3; 15 positions match TRBD2. The CDR3 has 19 amino acids. J gave up 1 base and V 4 bases, and 10 bases lay outside the gene matches. Germline assignment: CDR1 SGHRS and CDR2 YFSETQ. The CDR3 region is CASSPGLAGGPLGTDTQYF. The CDR3 DNA is TGCGCCAGCAGCCCGGGACTAGCGGGAGGCCCGCTAGGCACAGATACGCAGTATTTT. The variable domain in full, completed from reference TRBV5-1 and TRBJ2-3, reads KAGVTQTPRYLIKTRGQQVTLSCSPISGHRSVSWYQQTPGQGLQFLFEYFSETQRNKGNFPGRFSGRQFSNSRSEMNVSTLELGDSALYLCASSPGLAGGPLGTDTQYFGPGTRLTVL.

The chain is built from TRBV7-2 and TRBJ2-2; 7 bases are a match to TRBD1. The CDR3 spans 16 residues. The V gene end was trimmed by 3 bases and the J gene end by 1 base; junction bases not matched to a gene: 5. The germline CDR1 and CDR2 sequences are SGHTA and FQGNSA. The DNA for the CDR3 is TGTGCCAGCAGCTTCACGGGACAGCTGAACACCGGGGAGCTGTTTTTT. This sequence encodes CASSFTGQLNTGELFF.

V and J are TRBV29-1 and TRBJ1-5; no definite D call. The CDR3 has 15 amino acids. Deletions cut 8 bases from V and 2 bases from J, with 19 bases between. Germline-derived CDR1 and CDR2 are SQVTM and ANQGSEA. The CDR3 protein is CSPPGQLRGNQPQHF. In DNA, the CDR3 is TGCAGCCCCCCCGGGCAGCTTCGGGGCAATCAGCCCCAGCATTTT.

This clone appeared a single time. The rearrangement uses TRBV7-2 and TRBJ1-3; 7 bases match TRBD1. The V segment lost 5 bases and the J segment 4 bases; nucleotides outside the gene matches: 11. Germline CDR1 and CDR2: SGHTA and FQGNSA. The CDR3 length is 16 residues. CDR3 protein: CASSHDRASSGNTIYF. CDR3 DNA: TGTGCCAGCAGCCACGACAGGGCGTCTTCGGGAAACACCATATATTTT.

V gene TRBV5-1 combines with J gene TRBJ2-7; D remains unclear. The CDR3 runs to 15 residues. Trimming took 4 bases from V and 2 from J, leaving 16 bases between them. Germline V gene lookup returns CDR1 SGHRS and CDR2 YFSETQ. CDR3 in amino acids: CASSPEASDTYEQYF. The CDR3 region has the DNA TGCGCCAGCAGCCCAGAGGCTTCAGATACCTACGAGCAGTACTTC.

This clone was recorded only once. The rearrangement links TRBV7-3 to TRBJ2-1, with 9 bases identical to TRBD2. This CDR3 is 13 amino acids long. With 4 bases clipped from V and 15 bases from J, the junction kept 10 bases outside the gene matches. CDR1 is SGHTA and CDR2 is FQGTGA in the germline V gene. The CDR3 reads CASSSQLAGNLFF. The CDR3 nucleotides are TGTGCCAGCAGCTCACAGCTAGCGGGAAATTTGTTCTTC.

The gene calls are TRBV5-4 and TRBJ2-7; the D call may be TRBD1 or TRBD2 (5 bases each). The V end was cut by 4 bases, the J end by 0 bases, with 17 bases between. The CDR3 contains 16 residues. CDR1 is SGHNT and CDR2 is YYREEE in the germline V gene (reference sequence). This CDR3 reads CASSAENPGSSYEQYF. The CDR3 region has the DNA TGTGCCAGCAGCGCGGAGAACCCAGGGAGCTCCTACGAGCAGTACTTC.

The chain carries TRBV28 and TRBJ2-7; no definite D call. This CDR3 is built from 13 residues. The germline V gene encodes CDR1 MDHEN and CDR2 SYDVKM. The V and J ends lost 3 bases and 1 base respectively, with 7 bases between them. In nucleotides, the CDR3 is TGTGCCAGCAGTTTCGGTCCTTCCTACGAGCAGTACTTC. Its protein is CASSFGPSYEQYF.

V gene TRBV21-1 combines with J gene TRBJ2-7; the tabulated D call, TRBD2, remains unverified against the DNA. TRBV21-1 is given as a pseudogene. The CDR3 contains 11 residues. The CDR3 region is CASGRVCEQYF. The CDR3 DNA sequence: TGTGCCAGCGGGAGGGTCTGCGAGCAGTACTTC.

The rearrangement joins TRBV5-1 to TRBJ2-5, with D unresolved. This CDR3 comprises 14 residues. Per germline, CDR1 SGHRS and CDR2 YFSETQ. The V gene lost 0 bases and the J gene lost 4 bases, with 10 bases spanning the gap. CDR3 amino acids: CASSLDGKPETQYF. The CDR3 DNA sequence: TGCGCCAGCAGCTTGGATGGGAAGCCAGAGACCCAGTACTTC.

This chain joins TRBV3-1 (or the pseudogene TRBV3-2) and TRBJ2-7; a weak D match, TRBD2 (6 bases). In germline, CDR1 is LGHDT, CDR2 YNNKEL (reference sequence). This CDR3 region has 14 residues. Trimming left V 0 bases short and J 7 bases short, with 13 bases between. CDR3 loop: CASSQDPSAREQYF. CDR3 DNA: TGTGCCAGCAGCCAAGATCCTAGCGCGAGGGAGCAGTACTTC.